A few counts support the clone carrying this T cell receptor (beta chain). What it binds is unknown. Germline CDR1 SEHNR, CDR2 FQNEAQ (reference sequence). V was pared by 5 bases and J by 7 bases, with 19 bases between. The CDR3 is made up of 15 amino acids. This entry comes from a study of T-cell memory formation after mild COVID-19. As for the study in general: The two donors had largely donor-specific TCR clusters.

TCRdb re-analysed the 5' RACE reads in MiXCR, keeping a single row per CDR3 protein. Here the sample spans about 320,000 distinct CDR3 sequences, about 13% being singletons. Study-wide results and limits: Day 15 to 85 contracting clones showed balanced CD4/CD8; day 15 to 37 expanders favored CD4+.

The chain has TRBV7-9 and TRBJ2-3; D remains ambiguous. This clonotype was sampled from a man aged 18 to 29 who had mild COVID-19 (a few samples of this study predate the infection). Cell type and time point are not known. The specimen sequenced was PBMCs or a T cell subset sorted from them (not recorded which). The CDR3 sequence is CASSPWMGSMNTQYF. CDR3 DNA: TGTGCCAGCAGCCCATGGATGGGTAGCATGAATACGCAGTATTTT.